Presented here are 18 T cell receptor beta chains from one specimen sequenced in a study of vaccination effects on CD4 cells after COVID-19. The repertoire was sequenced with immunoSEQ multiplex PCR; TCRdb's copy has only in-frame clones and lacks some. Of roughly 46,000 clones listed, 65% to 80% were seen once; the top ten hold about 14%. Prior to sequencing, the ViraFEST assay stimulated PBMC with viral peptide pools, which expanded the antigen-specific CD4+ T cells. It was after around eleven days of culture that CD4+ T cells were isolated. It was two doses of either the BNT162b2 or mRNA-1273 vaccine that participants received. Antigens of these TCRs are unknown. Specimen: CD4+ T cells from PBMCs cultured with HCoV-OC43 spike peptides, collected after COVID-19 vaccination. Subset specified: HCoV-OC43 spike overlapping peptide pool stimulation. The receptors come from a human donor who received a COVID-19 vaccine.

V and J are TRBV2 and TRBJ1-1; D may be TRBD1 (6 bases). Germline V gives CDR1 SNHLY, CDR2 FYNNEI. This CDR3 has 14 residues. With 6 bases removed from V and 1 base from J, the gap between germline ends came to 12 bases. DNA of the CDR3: TGTGCCAGCAGGCTGACAGGTCGGAACACTGAAGCTTTCTTT. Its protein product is CASRLTGRNTEAFF.

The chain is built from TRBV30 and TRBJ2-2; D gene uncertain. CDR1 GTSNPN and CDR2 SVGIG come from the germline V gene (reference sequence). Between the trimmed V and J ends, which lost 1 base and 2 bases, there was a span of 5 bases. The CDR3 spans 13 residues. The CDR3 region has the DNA TGTGCCTGGAGTGCACATAACACCGGGGAGCTGTTTTTT. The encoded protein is CAWSAHNTGELFF.

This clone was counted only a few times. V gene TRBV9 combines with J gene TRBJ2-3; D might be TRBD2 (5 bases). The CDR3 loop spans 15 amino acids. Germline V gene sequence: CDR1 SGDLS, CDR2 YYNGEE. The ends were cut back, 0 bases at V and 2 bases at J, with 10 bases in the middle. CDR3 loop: CASSVGSVPTDTQYF. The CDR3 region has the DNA TGTGCCAGCAGCGTAGGTAGCGTCCCCACAGATACGCAGTATTTT.

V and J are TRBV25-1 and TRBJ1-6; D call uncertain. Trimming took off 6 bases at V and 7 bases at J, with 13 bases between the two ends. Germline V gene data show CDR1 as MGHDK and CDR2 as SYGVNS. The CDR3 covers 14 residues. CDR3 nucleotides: TGTGCCAGCAGCACCTTTACGGGAAATTCACCCCTCCACTTT. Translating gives CASSTFTGNSPLHF. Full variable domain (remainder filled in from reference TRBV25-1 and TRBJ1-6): EADIYQTPRYLVIGTGKKITLECSQTMGHDKMYWYQQDPGMELHLIHYSYGVNSTEKGDLSSESTVSRIRTEHFPLTLESARPSHTSQYLCASSTFTGNSPLHFGNGTRLTVT.

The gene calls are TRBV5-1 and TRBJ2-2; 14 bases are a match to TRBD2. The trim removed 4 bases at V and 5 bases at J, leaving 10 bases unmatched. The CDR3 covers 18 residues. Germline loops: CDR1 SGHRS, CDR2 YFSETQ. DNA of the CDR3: TGCGCCAGCAGCCCGGGGACTAGCGGGGGACCAAGAACCGGGGAGCTGTTTTTT. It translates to CASSPGTSGGPRTGELFF.

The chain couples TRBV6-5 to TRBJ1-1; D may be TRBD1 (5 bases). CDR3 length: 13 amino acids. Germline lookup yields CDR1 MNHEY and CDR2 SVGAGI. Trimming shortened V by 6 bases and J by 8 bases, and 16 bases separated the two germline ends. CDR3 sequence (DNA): TGTGCCAGCAGACTCGGGACCGAGAGGGAAGCTTTCTTT. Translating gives CASRLGTEREAFF.

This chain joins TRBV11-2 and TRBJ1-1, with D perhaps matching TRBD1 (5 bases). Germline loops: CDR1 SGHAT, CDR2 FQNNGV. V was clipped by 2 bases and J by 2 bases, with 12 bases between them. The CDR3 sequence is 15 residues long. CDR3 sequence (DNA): TGTGCCAGCAGCTTATCAGGGAGCCTTAACACTGAAGCTTTCTTT. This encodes CASSLSGSLNTEAFF.

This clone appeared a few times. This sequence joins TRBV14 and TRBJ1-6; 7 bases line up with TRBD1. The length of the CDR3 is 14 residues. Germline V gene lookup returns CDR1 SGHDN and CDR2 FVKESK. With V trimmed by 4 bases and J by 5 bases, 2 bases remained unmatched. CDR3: CASSRGTDNSPLHF. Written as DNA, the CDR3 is TGTGCCAGCAGCCGAGGGACAGATAATTCACCCCTCCACTTT.

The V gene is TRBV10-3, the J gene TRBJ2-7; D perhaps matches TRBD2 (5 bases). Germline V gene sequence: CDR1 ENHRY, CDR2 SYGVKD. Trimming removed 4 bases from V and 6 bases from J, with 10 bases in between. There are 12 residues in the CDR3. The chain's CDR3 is CAISVEGGEQYF. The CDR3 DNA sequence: TGTGCCATCAGTGTAGAGGGTGGCGAGCAGTACTTC.

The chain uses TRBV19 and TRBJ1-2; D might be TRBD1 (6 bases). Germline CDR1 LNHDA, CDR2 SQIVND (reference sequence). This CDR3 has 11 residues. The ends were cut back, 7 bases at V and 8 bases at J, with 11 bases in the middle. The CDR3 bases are TGTGCCAGTACGGGGGGCGGAGGCTACACCTTC. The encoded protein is CASTGGGGYTF.

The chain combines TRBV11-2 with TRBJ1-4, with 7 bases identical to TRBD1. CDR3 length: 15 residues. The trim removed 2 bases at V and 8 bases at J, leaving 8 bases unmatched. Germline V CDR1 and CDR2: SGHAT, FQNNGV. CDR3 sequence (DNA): TGTGCCAGCAGCTTAAGTCCACAGGGGAGGGAAAAACTGTTTTTT. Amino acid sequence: CASSLSPQGREKLFF.

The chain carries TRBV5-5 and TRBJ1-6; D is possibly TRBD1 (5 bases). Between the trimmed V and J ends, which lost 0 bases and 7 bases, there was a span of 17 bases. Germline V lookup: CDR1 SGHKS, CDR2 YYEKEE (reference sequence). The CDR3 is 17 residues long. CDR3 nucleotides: TGTGCCAGCAGCTTGGGGGCCCCCAGGGATCGGAATTCACCCCTCCACTTT. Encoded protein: CASSLGAPRDRNSPLHF.

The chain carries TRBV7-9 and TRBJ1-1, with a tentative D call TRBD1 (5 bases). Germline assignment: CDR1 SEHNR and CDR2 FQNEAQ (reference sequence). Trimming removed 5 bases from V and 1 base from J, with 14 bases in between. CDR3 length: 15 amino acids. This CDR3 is CASSGSTAANTEAFF. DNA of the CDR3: TGTGCCAGCAGCGGATCGACAGCTGCGAACACTGAAGCTTTCTTT.

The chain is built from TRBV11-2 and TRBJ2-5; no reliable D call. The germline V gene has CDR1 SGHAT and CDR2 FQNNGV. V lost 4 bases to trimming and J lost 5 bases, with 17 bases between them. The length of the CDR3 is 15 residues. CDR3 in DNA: TGTGCCAGCAGCTCGGACCCCAGTTTTACGGAGACCCAGTACTTC. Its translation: CASSSDPSFTETQYF. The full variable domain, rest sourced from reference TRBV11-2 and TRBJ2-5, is EAGVAQSPRYKIIEKRQSVAFWCNPISGHATLYWYQQILGQGPKLLIQFQNNGVVDDSQLPKDRFSAERLKGVDSTLKIQPAKLEDSAVYLCASSSDPSFTETQYFGPGTRLLVL.

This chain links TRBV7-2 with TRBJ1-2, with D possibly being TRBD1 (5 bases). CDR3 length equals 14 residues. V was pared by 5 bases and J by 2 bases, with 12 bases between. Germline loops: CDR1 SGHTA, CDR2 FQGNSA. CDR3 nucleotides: TGTGCCAGCAGCGGAGGGACTCTCAACTATGGCTACACCTTC. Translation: CASSGGTLNYGYTF.

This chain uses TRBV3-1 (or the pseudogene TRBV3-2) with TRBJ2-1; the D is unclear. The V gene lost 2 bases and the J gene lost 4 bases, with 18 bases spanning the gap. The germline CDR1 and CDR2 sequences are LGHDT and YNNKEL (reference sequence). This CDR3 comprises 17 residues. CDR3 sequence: CASSQKSLATLYNEQFF. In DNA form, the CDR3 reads TGTGCCAGCAGCCAAAAGTCTTTGGCTACCTTGTACAATGAGCAGTTCTTC.

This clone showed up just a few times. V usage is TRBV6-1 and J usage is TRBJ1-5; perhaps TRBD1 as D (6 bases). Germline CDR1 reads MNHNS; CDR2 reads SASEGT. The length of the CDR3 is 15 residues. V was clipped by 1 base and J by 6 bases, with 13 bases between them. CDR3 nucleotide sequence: TGTGCCAGCAGTGAAGACCGACAGGCCGTTCAGCCCCAGCATTTT. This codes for CASSEDRQAVQPQHF.

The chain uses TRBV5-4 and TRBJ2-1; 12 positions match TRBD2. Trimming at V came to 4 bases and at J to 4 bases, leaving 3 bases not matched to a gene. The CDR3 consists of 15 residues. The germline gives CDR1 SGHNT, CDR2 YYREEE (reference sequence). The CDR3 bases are TGTGCCAGCAGCAAGACTAGCGGGAGTTACAATGAGCAGTTCTTC. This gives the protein CASSKTSGSYNEQFF.